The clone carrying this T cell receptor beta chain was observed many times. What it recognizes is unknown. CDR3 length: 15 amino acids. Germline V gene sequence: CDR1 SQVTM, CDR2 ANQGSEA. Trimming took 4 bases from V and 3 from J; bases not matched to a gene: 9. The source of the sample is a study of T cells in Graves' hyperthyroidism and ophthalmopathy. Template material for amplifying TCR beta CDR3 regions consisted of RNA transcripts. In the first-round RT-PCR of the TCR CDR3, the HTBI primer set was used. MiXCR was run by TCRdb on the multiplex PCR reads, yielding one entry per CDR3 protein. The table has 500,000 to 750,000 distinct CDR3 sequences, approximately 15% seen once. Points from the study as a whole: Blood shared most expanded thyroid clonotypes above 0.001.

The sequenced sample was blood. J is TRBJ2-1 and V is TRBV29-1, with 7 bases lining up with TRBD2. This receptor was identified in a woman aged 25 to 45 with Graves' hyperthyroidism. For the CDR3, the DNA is TGCAGCGTTGTTGGGGGGGAACTAGTCTACAATGAGCAGTTCTTC. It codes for CSVVGGELVYNEQFF.